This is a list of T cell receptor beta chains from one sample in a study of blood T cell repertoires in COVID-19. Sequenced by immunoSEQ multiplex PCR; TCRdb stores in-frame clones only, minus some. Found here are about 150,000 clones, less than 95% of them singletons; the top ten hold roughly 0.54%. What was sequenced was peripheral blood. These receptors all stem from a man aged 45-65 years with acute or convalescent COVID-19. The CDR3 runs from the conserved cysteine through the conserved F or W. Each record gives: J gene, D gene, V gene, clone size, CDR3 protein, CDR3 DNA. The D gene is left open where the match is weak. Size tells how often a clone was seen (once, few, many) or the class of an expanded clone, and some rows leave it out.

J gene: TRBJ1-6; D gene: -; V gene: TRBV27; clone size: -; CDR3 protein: CASSPGGSSYNSPLHF; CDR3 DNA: TGTGCCAGCAGCCCGGGTGGGAGCTCCTATAATTCACCCCTCCACTTT
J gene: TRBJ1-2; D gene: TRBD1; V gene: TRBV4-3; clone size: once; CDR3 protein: CASSQAPVEGAYGYTF; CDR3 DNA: TGCGCCAGCAGCCAAGCCCCAGTGGAGGGGGCCTATGGCTACACCTTC
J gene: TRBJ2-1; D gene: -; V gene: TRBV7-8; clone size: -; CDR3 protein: CASSSSSGTWGGGEQFF; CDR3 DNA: TGTGCCAGCAGCTCTAGTTCTGGGACGTGGGGAGGGGGTGAGCAGTTCTTC
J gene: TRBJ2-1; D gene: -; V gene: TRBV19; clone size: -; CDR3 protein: CATARYNEQFF; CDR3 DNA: TGTGCCACCGCGCGCTACAATGAGCAGTTCTTC
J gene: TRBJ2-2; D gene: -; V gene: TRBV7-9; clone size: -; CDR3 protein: CASSLGLGGELFF; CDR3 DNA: TGTGCCAGCAGCTTAGGACTGGGCGGGGAGCTGTTTTTT
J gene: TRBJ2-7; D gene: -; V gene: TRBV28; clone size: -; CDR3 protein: CASQPASESSYEQYF; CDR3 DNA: TGTGCCAGCCAGCCCGCTAGCGAGAGCTCCTACGAGCAGTACTTC
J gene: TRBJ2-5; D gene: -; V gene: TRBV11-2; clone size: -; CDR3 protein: CASSLSEGETQYF; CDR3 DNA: TGTGCCAGCAGCTTGTCGGAGGGTGAGACCCAGTACTTC
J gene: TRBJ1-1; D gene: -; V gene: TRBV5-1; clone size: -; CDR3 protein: CASSLAGGGTEAFF; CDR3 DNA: TGCGCCAGCAGCTTGGCGGGGGGAGGCACTGAAGCTTTCTTT
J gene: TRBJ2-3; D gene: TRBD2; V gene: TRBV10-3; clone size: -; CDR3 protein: CAISAGTSGGSTDTQYF; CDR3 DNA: TGTGCCATCAGTGCTGGGACTAGCGGGGGAAGCACAGATACGCAGTATTTT
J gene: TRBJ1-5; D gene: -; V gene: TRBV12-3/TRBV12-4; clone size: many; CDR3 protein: CASSRTESQPQHF; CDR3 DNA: TGTGCCAGCAGCAGGACAGAGAGTCAGCCCCAGCATTTT
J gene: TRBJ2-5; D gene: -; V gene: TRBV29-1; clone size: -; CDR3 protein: CSVAPGVGETQYF; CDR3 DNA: TGCAGCGTCGCCCCGGGGGTGGGAGAGACCCAGTACTTC